The 19 T cell receptor beta chains given below trace back to one sample, sequenced in a study of blood T cell repertoires in COVID-19. Data came from immunoSEQ multiplex PCR; TCRdb stores just in-frame clones and leaves some out. The sample includes hundreds of thousands of clones, about 88% of them seen just once. The sample comprised peripheral blood. Receptors originate from a woman in her sixties or seventies with COVID-19, enrolled during active disease.

The V gene is TRBV5-1, the J gene TRBJ2-1, with TRBD1 matching over 8 bases. V was clipped by 3 bases and J by 8 bases; unmatched bases: 10. Germline V gene sequence: CDR1 SGHRS, CDR2 YFSETQ. The CDR3 consists of 15 residues. The DNA for the CDR3 is TGCGCCAGCAGCTCCGGACAGGGAGTTGTGGATGAGCAGTTCTTC. Translating gives CASSSGQGVVDEQFF.

This clone was found once. The rearrangement links TRBV5-1 to TRBJ1-4; TRBD1 matches at 9 bases. This CDR3 contains 16 residues. V shed 1 base, J shed 5 bases, and the junction held 6 bases outside the gene matches. Germline CDR1 reads SGHRS; CDR2 reads YFSETQ. CDR3 in amino acids: CASSLTGTGRNEKLFF. Here the CDR3 DNA reads TGCGCCAGCAGCTTGACCGGGACAGGGCGGAATGAAAAACTGTTTTTT.

The chain is built from TRBV14 and TRBJ2-1; 8 positions agree with TRBD1. Germline V gene sequence: CDR1 SGHDN, CDR2 FVKESK. The CDR3 runs to 15 residues. V was pared by 0 bases and J by 4 bases, with 2 bases of the junction left unmatched. CDR3: CASSQDRGLYNEQFF. For the CDR3, the DNA is TGTGCCAGCAGCCAAGACAGGGGGCTTTACAATGAGCAGTTCTTC.

The chain combines TRBV28 with TRBJ2-1; TRBD1 might be the D (6 bases). Germline-derived CDR1 and CDR2 are MDHEN and SYDVKM. CDR3 length: 15 amino acids. V shed 2 bases and J shed 2 bases, with 10 bases lying between them. In DNA, the CDR3 is TGTGCCAGCAGTTTAGAGTCAGGGGCCTACAATGAGCAGTTCTTC. It yields the protein CASSLESGAYNEQFF.

This rearrangement joins TRBV19 to TRBJ1-3; possible D gene TRBD1, 6 bases. Trimming took off 8 bases at V and 3 bases at J, with 14 bases between the two ends. Germline-derived CDR1 and CDR2 are LNHDA and SQIVND (reference sequence). The CDR3 consists of 14 residues. CDR3 amino acids: CASHEQGNGNTIYF. CDR3 DNA sequence: TGTGCCAGTCACGAACAGGGTAATGGAAACACCATATATTTT. Together with reference TRBV19 and TRBJ1-3, the CDR3 gives the full variable domain: DGGITQSPKYLFRKEGQNVTLSCEQNLNHDAMYWYRQDPGQGLRLIYYSQIVNDFQKGDIAEGYSVSREKKESFPLTVTSAQKNPTAFYLCASHEQGNGNTIYFGEGSWLTVV.

The J gene is TRBJ1-6, the V gene TRBV5-5; D remains ambiguous. CDR3 size: 16 residues. V was pared by 0 bases and J by 0 bases, with 7 bases between. Per germline, CDR1 SGHKS and CDR2 YYEKEE (reference sequence). This chain's CDR3 is CASSLAVSSYNSPLHF. In DNA form, the CDR3 reads TGTGCCAGCAGCTTGGCCGTGAGCTCCTATAATTCACCCCTCCACTTT.

The chain recombines TRBV18 with TRBJ2-3; D is uncertain. The CDR3 has 11 amino acids. Germline-derived CDR1 and CDR2 are KGHSH and LQKENI. Trimming removed 0 bases at V and 10 bases at J, with 5 bases between. This CDR3 reads CASSPPLAQYF. The CDR3 DNA reads TGTGCCAGCTCACCACCACTTGCGCAGTATTTT.

This chain joins TRBV5-1 and TRBJ2-5, with a possible D match to TRBD1 (5 bases). The CDR3 has 16 amino acids. The germline CDR1 and CDR2 sequences are SGHRS and YFSETQ. V gave up 2 bases and J gave up 5 bases, with 19 bases separating them. The CDR3 spells CASSLLMGQGRETQYF. The DNA for the CDR3 is TGCGCCAGCAGCTTATTGATGGGGCAGGGAAGGGAGACCCAGTACTTC.

A single count supports this clone. The rearrangement joins TRBV13 to TRBJ2-5; possible D gene TRBD2, 6 bases. Germline loops: CDR1 PRHDT, CDR2 FYEKMQ (reference sequence). The CDR3 sequence is 14 residues long. V lost 2 bases and J 0 bases, leaving 7 bases between the germline ends. The CDR3 region is CASSLRDYQETQYF. CDR3 bases: TGTGCCAGCAGCTTAAGGGACTACCAAGAGACCCAGTACTTC.

This clone has only one observation. Other DNA sequences in this sample translate to the same CDR3. The rearrangement uses TRBV7-9 and TRBJ1-4; the D gene is possibly TRBD1 (6 bases). Germline V lookup: CDR1 SEHNR, CDR2 FQNEAQ (reference sequence). This CDR3 spans 14 amino acids. Trimming removed 3 bases from V and 5 bases from J, with 10 bases in between. CDR3 in DNA: TGTGCCAGCAGCTTGGACAGAACCAATGAAAAACTGTTTTTT. Protein: CASSLDRTNEKLFF.

The J gene is TRBJ2-1, the V gene TRBV6-1; tentatively, D is TRBD2 (6 bases). V shed 2 bases and J shed 10 bases, with 18 bases lying between them. This CDR3 spans 15 amino acids. Per germline, CDR1 MNHNS and CDR2 SASEGT. The CDR3 is CASSERGNGLREQFF. CDR3 nucleotide sequence: TGTGCCAGCAGTGAACGGGGGAATGGCCTGAGGGAGCAGTTCTTC.

This sequence joins TRBV5-1 and TRBJ1-2; 7 nucleotides match TRBD1. V was pared by 9 bases and J by 1 base, with 9 bases of the junction left unmatched. The V gene's germline CDR1 is SGHRS and CDR2 YFSETQ. The CDR3 totals 14 residues. The CDR3 region is CATSTGLDNYGYTF. The CDR3 DNA reads TGCGCCACTTCGACAGGGCTTGATAACTATGGCTACACCTTC.

V and J are TRBV11-2 and TRBJ2-7; TRBD1 is a possible D gene (6 bases). Looked up from germline, CDR1 is SGHAT and CDR2 is FQNNGV. This CDR3 comprises 15 residues. V was pared by 1 base and J by 3 bases, with 13 bases between. CDR3 coding DNA: TGTGCCAGCAGCTTAGCGCCGGGACATAGCTACGAGCAGTACTTC. Protein sequence: CASSLAPGHSYEQYF.

The chain recombines TRBV10-3 with TRBJ1-2; maybe TRBD1 (6 bases). Germline values: CDR1 ENHRY, CDR2 SYGVKD. The CDR3 runs 13 residues. V lost 3 bases and J lost 4, with 9 bases in between. This CDR3 is CAISDTGSYGYTF. The CDR3 DNA sequence: TGTGCCATCAGTGACACAGGGTCCTATGGCTACACCTTC.

V gene TRBV6-5 combines with J gene TRBJ1-2; no firm D call. Deletions cut 6 bases from V and 8 bases from J, with 13 bases between. The germline V gene encodes CDR1 MNHEY and CDR2 SVGAGI. CDR3 length: 12 residues. The CDR3 reads CASSARANGYTF. The CDR3 DNA is TGTGCCAGCAGCGCCCGCGCCAACGGCTACACCTTC.

The chain employs TRBV5-4 and TRBJ1-4, with 9 bases lining up with TRBD1. Germline CDR1 and CDR2: SGHNT and YYREEE (reference sequence). CDR3 size: 15 residues. V was pared by 4 bases and J by 6 bases, with 7 bases of the junction left unmatched. The CDR3 spells CASSTNRGLDEKLFF. The CDR3 nucleotides read TGTGCCAGCAGCACCAACAGGGGGCTGGATGAAAAACTGTTTTTT.

This clone was seen once. V is TRBV2 and J is TRBJ2-7; D might be TRBD1 (6 bases). The CDR3 length is 15 residues. V was shortened by 2 bases and J by 2 bases, with 13 bases between the two germline ends. Germline V gene data show CDR1 as SNHLY and CDR2 as FYNNEI. The CDR3 loop is CASSEWAGVTYEQYF. The CDR3 DNA reads TGTGCCAGCAGTGAATGGGCAGGGGTAACCTACGAGCAGTACTTC. Filled out from reference TRBV2 and TRBJ2-7, the complete variable domain reads EPEVTQTPSHQVTQMGQEVILRCVPISNHLYFYWYRQILGQKVEFLVSFYNNEISEKSEIFDDQFSVERPDGSNFTLKIRSTKLEDSAMYFCASSEWAGVTYEQYFGPGTRLTVT.

The V gene is TRBV9, the J gene TRBJ1-1; D might be TRBD1 (5 bases). The germline V gene has CDR1 SGDLS and CDR2 YYNGEE. The CDR3 has 14 residues. The ends were cut back, 0 bases at V and 4 bases at J, with 10 bases in the middle. The CDR3 loop is CASSVGGAGTEAFF. The CDR3 bases are TGTGCCAGCAGCGTAGGTGGGGCTGGCACTGAAGCTTTCTTT.

This chain connects TRBV10-1 to TRBJ1-1; a weak D match, TRBD1 (6 bases). CDR1 and CDR2 from the germline V gene are WNHNN and SYGVQD (reference sequence). This CDR3 has 13 residues. V dropped 5 bases and J dropped 0 bases, with 7 bases sitting between them. In DNA, the CDR3 is TGCGCCAGCAGTCCAGGGGTGAACACTGAAGCTTTCTTT. It specifies CASSPGVNTEAFF.